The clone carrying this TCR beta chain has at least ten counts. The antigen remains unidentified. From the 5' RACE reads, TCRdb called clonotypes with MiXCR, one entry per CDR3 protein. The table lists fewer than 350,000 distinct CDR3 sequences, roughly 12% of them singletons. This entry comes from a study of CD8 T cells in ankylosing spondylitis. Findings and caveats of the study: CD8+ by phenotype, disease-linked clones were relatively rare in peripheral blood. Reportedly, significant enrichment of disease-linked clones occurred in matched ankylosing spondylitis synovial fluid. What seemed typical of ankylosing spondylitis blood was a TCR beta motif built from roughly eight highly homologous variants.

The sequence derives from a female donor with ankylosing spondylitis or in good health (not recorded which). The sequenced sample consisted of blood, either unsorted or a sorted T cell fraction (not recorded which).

This CDR3 is CASSRQGKEQYF. As DNA, the CDR3 is TGTGCCAGCAGCAGACAGGGTAAGGAGCAGTACTTC. J is TRBJ2-7 and V is TRBV12-3 or TRBV12-4; TRBD1 matches 7 bases. The J segment lost 7 bases and the V segment lost 6 bases, leaving 6 bases of the junction unmatched. The CDR3 totals 12 residues.